This entry concerns a single T cell receptor beta chain. This sample is drawn from a study of CD8 T cells in Susac syndrome. TCR beta was sequenced from blood CD8+ and CD4+ T cells. Each multiple sclerosis control was a treatment-naive patient with relapsing-remitting disease that was either stable or active. Negative isolation yielded CD4+ and CD8+ T cells, and FACS enriched TEMRA cells. Random hexamers primed reverse transcription of about 0.45 to 1 ug RNA. The immunoSEQ assay covered 54 Vbeta and 13 Jbeta segments for CDR3. TCRdb recomputed calls from the immunoSEQ multiplex PCR reads with MiXCR, one row per CDR3 protein. The table records 180,000 or so distinct CDR3 sequences, over 90% of them present only once. The germline CDR1 and CDR2 sequences are SQVTM and ANQGSEA. The CDR3 is 15 amino acids. V was trimmed by 4 bases and J by 2 bases, leaving 16 bases between them.

The chain combines TRBV29-1 with TRBJ2-3; D remains unclear. The receptor's source is a human donor with multiple sclerosis. The specimen was CD4+ T cells from PBMCs. The CDR3 DNA sequence: TGCAGCGTTGCATTTTCGCGTGGGATCACAGATACGCAGTATTTT. It encodes CSVAFSRGITDTQYF.